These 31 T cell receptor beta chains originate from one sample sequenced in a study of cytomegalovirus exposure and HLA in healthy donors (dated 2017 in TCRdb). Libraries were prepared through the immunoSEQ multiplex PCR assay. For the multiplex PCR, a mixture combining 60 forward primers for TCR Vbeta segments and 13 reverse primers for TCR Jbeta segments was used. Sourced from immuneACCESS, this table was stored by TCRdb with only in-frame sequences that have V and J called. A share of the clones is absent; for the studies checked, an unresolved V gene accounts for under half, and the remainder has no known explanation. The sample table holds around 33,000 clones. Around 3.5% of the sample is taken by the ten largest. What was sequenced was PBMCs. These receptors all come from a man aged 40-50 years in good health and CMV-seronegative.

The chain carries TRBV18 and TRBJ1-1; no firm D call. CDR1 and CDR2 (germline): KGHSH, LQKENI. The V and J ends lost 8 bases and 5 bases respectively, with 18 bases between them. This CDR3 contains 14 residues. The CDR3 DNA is TGTGCCAGCAACCCACGGGGTTTTGGAACTGAAGCTTTCTTT. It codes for CASNPRGFGTEAFF. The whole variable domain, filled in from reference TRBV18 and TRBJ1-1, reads NAGVMQNPRHLVRRRGQEARLRCSPMKGHSHVYWYRQLPEEGLKFMVYLQKENIIDESGMPKERFSAEFPKEGPSILRIQQVVRGDSAAYFCASNPRGFGTEAFFGQGTRLTVV.

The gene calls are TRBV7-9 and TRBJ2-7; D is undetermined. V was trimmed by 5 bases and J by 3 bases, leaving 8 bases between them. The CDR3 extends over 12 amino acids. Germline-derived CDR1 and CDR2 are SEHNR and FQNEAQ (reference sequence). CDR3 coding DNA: TGTGCCAGCAGCCTAGACATCTACGAGCAGTACTTC. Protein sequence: CASSLDIYEQYF.

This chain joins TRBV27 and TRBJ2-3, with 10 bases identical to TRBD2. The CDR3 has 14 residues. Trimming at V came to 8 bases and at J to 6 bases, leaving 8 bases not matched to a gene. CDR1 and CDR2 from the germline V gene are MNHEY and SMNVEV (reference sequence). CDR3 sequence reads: CASGLAGGRDTQYF. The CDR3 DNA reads TGTGCCAGCGGCTTAGCGGGAGGTAGGGATACGCAGTATTTT.

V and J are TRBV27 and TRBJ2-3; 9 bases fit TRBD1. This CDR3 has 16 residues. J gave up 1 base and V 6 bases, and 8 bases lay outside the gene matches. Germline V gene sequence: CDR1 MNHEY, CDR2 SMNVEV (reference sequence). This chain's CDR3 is CASSPFRDRGTDTQYF. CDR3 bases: TGTGCCAGCAGCCCTTTCCGGGACAGGGGCACAGATACGCAGTATTTT.

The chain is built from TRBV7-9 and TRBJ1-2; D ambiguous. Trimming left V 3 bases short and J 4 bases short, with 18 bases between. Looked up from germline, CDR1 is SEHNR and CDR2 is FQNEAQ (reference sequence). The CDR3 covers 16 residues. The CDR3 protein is CASSFASRESSYGYTF. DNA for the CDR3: TGTGCCAGCAGCTTCGCGAGTCGGGAGTCGAGCTATGGCTACACCTTC. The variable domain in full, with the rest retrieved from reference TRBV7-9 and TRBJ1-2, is DTGVSQNPRHKITKRGQNVTFRCDPISEHNRLYWYRQTLGQGPEFLTYFQNEAQLEKSRLLSDRFSAERPKGSFSTLEIQRTEQGDSAMYLCASSFASRESSYGYTFGSGTRLTVV.

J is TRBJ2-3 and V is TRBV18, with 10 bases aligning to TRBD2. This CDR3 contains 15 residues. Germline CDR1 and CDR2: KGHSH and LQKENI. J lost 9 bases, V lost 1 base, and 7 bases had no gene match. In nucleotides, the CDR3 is TGTGCCAGCTCACCACAATCAGCGGGAGGGGAGACGCAGTATTTT. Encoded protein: CASSPQSAGGETQYF.

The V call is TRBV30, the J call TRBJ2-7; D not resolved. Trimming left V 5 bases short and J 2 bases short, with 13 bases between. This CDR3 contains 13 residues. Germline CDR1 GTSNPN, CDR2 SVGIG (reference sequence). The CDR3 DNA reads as TGTGCCTGGTGTCCAACTAACGCCTACGAGCAGTACTTC. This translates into CAWCPTNAYEQYF.

CDR3 nucleotide sequence: TGTGCCAGCAGTTACCGCTACAGTGGGGCTCCCTATGGCTACACCTTC. Protein sequence: CASSYRYSGAPYGYTF. The chain couples TRBV6-5 to TRBJ1-2, with a possible D match to TRBD1 (5 bases). V lost 2 bases and J lost 4, with 17 bases in between. The CDR3 consists of 16 residues. Germline V gene lookup returns CDR1 MNHEY and CDR2 SVGAGI.

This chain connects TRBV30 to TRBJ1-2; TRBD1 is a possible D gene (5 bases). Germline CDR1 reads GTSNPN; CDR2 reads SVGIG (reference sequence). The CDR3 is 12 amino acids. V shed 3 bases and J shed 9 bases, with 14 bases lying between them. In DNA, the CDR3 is TGTGCCTGGAGCCACACCAGGGTGAGCTACACCTTC. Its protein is CAWSHTRVSYTF.

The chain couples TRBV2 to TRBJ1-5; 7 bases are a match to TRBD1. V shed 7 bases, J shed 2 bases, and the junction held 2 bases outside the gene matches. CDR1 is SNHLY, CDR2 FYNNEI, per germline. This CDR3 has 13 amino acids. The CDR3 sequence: CASKGGRNQPQHF. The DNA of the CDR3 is TGTGCCAGCAAAGGGGGCCGCAATCAGCCCCAGCATTTT.

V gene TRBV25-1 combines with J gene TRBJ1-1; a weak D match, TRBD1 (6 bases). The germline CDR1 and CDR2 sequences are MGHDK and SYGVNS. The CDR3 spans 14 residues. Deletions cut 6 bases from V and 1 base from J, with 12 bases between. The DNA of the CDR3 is TGTGCCAGCAGCCTGACAGGTTCGAACACTGAAGCTTTCTTT. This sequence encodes CASSLTGSNTEAFF.

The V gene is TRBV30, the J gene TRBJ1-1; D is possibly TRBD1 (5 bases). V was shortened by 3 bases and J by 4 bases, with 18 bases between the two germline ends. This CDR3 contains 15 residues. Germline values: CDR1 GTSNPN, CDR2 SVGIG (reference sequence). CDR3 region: CAWSVRGGTGTEAFF. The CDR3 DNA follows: TGTGCCTGGAGCGTTCGTGGGGGGACGGGCACTGAAGCTTTCTTT.

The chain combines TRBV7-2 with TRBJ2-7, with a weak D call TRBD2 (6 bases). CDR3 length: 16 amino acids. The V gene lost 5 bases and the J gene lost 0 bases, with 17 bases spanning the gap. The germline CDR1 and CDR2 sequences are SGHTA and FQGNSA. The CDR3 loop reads CASSPQMGTLSYEQYF. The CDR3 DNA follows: TGTGCCAGCAGCCCCCAGATGGGGACTCTCTCCTACGAGCAGTACTTC. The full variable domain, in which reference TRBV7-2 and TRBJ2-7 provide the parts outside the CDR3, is GAGVSQSPSNKVTEKGKDVELRCDPISGHTALYWYRQSLGQGLEFLIYFQGNSAPDKSGLPSDRFSAERTGGSVSTLTIQRTQQEDSAVYLCASSPQMGTLSYEQYFGPGTRLTVT.

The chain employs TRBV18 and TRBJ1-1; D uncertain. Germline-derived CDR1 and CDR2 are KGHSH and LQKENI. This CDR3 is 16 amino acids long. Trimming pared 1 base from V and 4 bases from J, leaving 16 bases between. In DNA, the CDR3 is TGTGCCAGCTCACCACGGTCGCGGGCGGAAGGCACTGAAGCTTTCTTT. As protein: CASSPRSRAEGTEAFF.

As DNA, the CDR3 is TGTGCCAGCAGCTTATACACGGGACAGTCCTACGAGCAGTACTTC. Its translation: CASSLYTGQSYEQYF. The V and J genes are TRBV7-9 and TRBJ2-7; 7 nucleotides match TRBD1. Looked up from germline, CDR1 is SEHNR and CDR2 is FQNEAQ (reference sequence). The CDR3 has 15 amino acids. Trimming took 2 bases from V and 1 from J; bases not matched to a gene: 5. The whole variable domain, remainder taken from reference TRBV7-9 and TRBJ2-7, is DTGVSQNPRHKITKRGQNVTFRCDPISEHNRLYWYRQTLGQGPEFLTYFQNEAQLEKSRLLSDRFSAERPKGSFSTLEIQRTEQGDSAMYLCASSLYTGQSYEQYFGPGTRLTVT.

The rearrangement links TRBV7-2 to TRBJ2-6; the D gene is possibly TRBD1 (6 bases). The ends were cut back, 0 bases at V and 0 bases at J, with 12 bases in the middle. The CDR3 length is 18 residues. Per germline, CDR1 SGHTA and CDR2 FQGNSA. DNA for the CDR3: TGTGCCAGCAGCTTAGCAGGGGGAACCCTCTCTGGGGCCAACGTCCTGACTTTC. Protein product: CASSLAGGTLSGANVLTF.

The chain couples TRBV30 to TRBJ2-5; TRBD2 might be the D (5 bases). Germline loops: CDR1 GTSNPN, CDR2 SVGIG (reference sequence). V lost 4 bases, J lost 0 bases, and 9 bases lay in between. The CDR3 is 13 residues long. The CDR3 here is CAWILENQETQYF. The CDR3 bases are TGTGCCTGGATACTAGAGAACCAAGAGACCCAGTACTTC.

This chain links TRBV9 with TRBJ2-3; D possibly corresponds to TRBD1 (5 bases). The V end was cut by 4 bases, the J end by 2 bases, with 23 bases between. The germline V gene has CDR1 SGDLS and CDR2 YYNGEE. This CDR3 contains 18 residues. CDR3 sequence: CASSSRSGWALLTDTQYF. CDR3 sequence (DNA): TGTGCCAGCAGCTCCCGTTCAGGGTGGGCTCTCCTCACAGATACGCAGTATTTT.

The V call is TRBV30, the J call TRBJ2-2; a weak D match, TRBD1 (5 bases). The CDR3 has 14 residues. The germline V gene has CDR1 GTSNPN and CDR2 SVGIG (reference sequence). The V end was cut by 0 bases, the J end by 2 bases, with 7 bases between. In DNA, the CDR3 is TGTGCCTGGAGTGTAGGGGCTAACACCGGGGAGCTGTTTTTT. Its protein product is CAWSVGANTGELFF. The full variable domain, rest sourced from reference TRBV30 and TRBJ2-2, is SQTIHQWPATLVQPVGSPLSLECTVEGTSNPNLYWYRQAAGRGLQLLFYSVGIGQISSEVPQNLSASRPQDRQFILSSKKLLLSDSGFYLCAWSVGANTGELFFGEGSRLTVL.

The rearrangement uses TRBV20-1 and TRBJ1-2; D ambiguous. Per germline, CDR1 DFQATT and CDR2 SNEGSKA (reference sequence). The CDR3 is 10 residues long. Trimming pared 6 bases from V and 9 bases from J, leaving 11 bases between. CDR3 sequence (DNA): TGCAGTGCCCGAAAGGAGAGCTACACCTTC. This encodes CSARKESYTF.

The CDR3: CASSPGTGVTDTQYF. In nucleotides, the CDR3 is TGTGCCAGCTCACCAGGGACAGGGGTCACAGATACGCAGTATTTT. The chain uses TRBV18 and TRBJ2-3, with 10 bases identical to TRBD1. The CDR3 extends over 15 amino acids. V lost 2 bases to trimming and J lost 2 bases; unmatched junction nucleotides: 1. CDR1 and CDR2 from the germline V gene are KGHSH and LQKENI. The full variable domain, completed using reference TRBV18 and TRBJ2-3, is NAGVMQNPRHLVRRRGQEARLRCSPMKGHSHVYWYRQLPEEGLKFMVYLQKENIIDESGMPKERFSAEFPKEGPSILRIQQVVRGDSAAYFCASSPGTGVTDTQYFGPGTRLTVL.

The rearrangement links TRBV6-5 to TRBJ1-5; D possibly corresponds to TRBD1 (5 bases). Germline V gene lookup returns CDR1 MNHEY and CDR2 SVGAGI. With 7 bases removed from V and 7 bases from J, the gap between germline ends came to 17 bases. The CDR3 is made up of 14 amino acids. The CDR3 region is CASTPRQGVQPQHF. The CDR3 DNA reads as TGTGCCAGCACCCCCCGGCAGGGCGTGCAGCCCCAGCATTTT.

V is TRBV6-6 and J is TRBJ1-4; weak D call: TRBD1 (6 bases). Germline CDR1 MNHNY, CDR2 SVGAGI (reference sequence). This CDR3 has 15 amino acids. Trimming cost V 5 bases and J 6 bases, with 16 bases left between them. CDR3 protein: CASSTHQGSDEKLFF. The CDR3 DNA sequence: TGTGCCAGCAGTACTCACCAGGGGTCTGATGAAAAACTGTTTTTT.

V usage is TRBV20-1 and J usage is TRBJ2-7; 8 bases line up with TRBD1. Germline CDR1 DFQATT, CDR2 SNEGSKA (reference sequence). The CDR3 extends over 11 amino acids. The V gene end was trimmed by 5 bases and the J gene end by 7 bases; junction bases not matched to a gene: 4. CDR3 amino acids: CSASGGGEQYF. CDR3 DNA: TGCAGTGCTTCAGGGGGCGGGGAGCAGTACTTC.

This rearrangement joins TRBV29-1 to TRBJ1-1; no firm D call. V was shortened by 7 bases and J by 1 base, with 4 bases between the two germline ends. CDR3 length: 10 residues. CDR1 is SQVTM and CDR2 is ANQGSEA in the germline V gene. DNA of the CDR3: TGCAGCGACGGGAACACTGAAGCTTTCTTT. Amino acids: CSDGNTEAFF.

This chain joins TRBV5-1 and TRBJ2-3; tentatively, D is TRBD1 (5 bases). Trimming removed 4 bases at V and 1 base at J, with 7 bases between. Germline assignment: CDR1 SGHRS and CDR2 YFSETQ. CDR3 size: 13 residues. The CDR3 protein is CASSLQGTDTQYF. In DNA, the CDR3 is TGCGCCAGCAGCCTACAGGGCACAGATACGCAGTATTTT.

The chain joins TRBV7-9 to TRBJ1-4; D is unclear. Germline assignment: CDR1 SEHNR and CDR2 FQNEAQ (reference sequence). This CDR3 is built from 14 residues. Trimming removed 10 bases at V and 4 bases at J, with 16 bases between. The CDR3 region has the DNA TGTGCCATTCCTCTGGCGGCTGGTAATGAAAAACTGTTTTTT. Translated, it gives CAIPLAAGNEKLFF.

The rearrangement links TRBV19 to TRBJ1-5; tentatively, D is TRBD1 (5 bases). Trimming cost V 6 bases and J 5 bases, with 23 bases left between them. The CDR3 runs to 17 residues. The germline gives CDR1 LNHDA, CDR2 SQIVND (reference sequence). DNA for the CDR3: TGTGCCAGTAGCTACTCGGGCATTAGGGGTAGAGATCAGCCCCAGCATTTT. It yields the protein CASSYSGIRGRDQPQHF.

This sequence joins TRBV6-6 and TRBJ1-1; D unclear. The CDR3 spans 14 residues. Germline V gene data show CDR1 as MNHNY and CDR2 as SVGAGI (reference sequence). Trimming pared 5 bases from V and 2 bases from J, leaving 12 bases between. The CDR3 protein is CASSRSTANTEAFF. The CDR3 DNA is TGTGCCAGCAGTCGTAGTACTGCTAACACTGAAGCTTTCTTT.

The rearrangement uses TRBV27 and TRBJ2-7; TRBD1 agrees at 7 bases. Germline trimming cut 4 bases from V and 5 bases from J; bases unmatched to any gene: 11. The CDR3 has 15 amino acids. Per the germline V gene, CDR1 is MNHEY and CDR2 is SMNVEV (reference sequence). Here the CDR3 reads CASSSSTGREDEQYF. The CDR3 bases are TGTGCCAGCAGTTCCTCGACAGGGCGCGAGGACGAGCAGTACTTC.

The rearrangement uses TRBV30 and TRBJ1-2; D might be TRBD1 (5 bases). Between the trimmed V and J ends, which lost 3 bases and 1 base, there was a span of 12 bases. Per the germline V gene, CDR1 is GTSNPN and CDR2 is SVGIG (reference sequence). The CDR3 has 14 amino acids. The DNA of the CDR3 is TGTGCCTGGAGGGGTACAGGAGTTAACTATGGCTACACCTTC. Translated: CAWRGTGVNYGYTF.